The sequence of this T cell receptor beta chain was determined in a study of blood T cell repertoires in COVID-19. About the study: Italy, Spain and the United States were the sources of the convalescent and acute COVID-19 samples.

Across 20 to 25 US areas, participants ranged in age from about 18 to 100 years. Each recovered donor of Cohort 3 presented with two negative PCRs, clearance, or symptom resolution. As concerns this clone: One junction end does not reproduce the germline sequence, and a read error may be involved.

Per the study methods: It was from reference gene primer amplification that nucleated cell counts were estimated. TCRdb's copy holds only in-frame clones and misses some; the assay was immunoSEQ multiplex PCR. V, J and clone size derive from that table, while D and trimming were established from the DNA sequence. The sample has fewer than 200,000 clones, 82% seen once. In germline, CDR1 is MNHEY, CDR2 SVGAGI. The CDR3 is 15 amino acids. The rearrangement joins TRBV6-5 to TRBJ1-5, with D perhaps TRBD1 (6 bases). The sequenced sample was PBMCs or T cells enriched from blood (not recorded which). This clonotype originated in a man between 60 and 75 years old who had recovered from COVID-19. CDR3 nucleotides: TGTGCCGGCAGTCCAACAGGGTTGGGACAAGAGCCCCAGCATTTT. This gives the protein CAGSPTGLGQEPQHF.